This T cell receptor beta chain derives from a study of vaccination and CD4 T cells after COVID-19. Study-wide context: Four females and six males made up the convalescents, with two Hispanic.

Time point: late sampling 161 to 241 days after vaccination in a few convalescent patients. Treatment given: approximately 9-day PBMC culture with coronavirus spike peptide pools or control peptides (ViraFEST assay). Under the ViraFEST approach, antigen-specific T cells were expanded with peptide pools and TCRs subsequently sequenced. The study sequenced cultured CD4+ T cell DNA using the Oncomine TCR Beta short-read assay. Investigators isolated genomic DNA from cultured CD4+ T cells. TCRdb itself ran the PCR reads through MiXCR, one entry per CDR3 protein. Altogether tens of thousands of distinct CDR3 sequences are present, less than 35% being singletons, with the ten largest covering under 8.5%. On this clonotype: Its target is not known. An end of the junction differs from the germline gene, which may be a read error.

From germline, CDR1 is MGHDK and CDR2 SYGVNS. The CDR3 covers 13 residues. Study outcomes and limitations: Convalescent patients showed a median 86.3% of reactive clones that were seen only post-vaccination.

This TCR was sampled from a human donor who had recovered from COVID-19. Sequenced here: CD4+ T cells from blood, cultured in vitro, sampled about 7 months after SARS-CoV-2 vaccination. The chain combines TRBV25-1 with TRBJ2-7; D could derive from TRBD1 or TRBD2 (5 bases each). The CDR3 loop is CASSESWDGDVNF. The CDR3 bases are TGTGCCAGCAGTGAATCTTGGGACGGCGATGTAAACTTC.